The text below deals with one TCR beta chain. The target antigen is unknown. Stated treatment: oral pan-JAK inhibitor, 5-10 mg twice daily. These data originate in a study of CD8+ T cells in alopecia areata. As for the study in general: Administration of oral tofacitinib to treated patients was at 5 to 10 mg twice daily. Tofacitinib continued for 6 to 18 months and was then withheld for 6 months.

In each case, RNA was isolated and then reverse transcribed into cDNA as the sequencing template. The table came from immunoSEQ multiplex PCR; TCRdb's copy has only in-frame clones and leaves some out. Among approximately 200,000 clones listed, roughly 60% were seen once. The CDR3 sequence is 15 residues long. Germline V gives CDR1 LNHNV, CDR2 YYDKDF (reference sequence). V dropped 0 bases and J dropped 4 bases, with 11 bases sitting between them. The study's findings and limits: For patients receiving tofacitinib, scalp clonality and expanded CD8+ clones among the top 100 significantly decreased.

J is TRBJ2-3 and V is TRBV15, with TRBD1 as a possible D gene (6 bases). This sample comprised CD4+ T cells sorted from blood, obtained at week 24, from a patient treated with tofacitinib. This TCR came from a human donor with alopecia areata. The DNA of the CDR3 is TGTGCCACCAGCAGAGATCGACAGGCCCCAGATACGCAGTATTTT. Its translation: CATSRDRQAPDTQYF.